This T cell receptor (beta chain) appears in the sequencing data of a study of graft-versus-host responses after intestinal transplantation. Study at large: Anti-thymocyte globulin was used for induction in all recipients, who then took tacrolimus and steroids for approximately 3 years.

From germline, CDR1 is MNHNS and CDR2 SASEGT. This CDR3 contains 15 residues. Trimming left V 2 bases short and J 0 bases short, with 11 bases between. Study-level results: Individuals who had graft-donor T cell macrochimerism had allografts that showed high graft-versus-host to host-versus-graft clonal ratios.

About this clone itself: Its antigen is unidentified.

Some clones are missing from TCRdb's copy, which holds only in-frame ones; the method was immunoSEQ multiplex PCR. The table includes fewer than 120,000 clones, around 93% detected once. The receptor was derived from a human donor who received an intestinal transplant. This rearrangement joins TRBV6-1 to TRBJ2-7; D unclear. The sequences come from unstimulated CD8+ T cells sorted from spleen or lymph node cells, collected before intestinal transplant. This chain's CDR3 is CASSEKRLSSYEQYF. CDR3 nucleotide sequence: TGTGCCAGCAGTGAAAAAAGGCTCAGCTCCTACGAGCAGTACTTC.